One T cell receptor (beta chain) is described in this entry. The antigen remains undetermined. The data derive from a study of cytomegalovirus exposure and HLA in healthy donors. CDR3 length: 15 residues. Looked up from germline, CDR1 is ENHRY and CDR2 is SYGVKD. The V and J ends lost 2 bases and 7 bases respectively, with 12 bases between them. The PCR contained 60 Vbeta and 13 Jbeta primers. TCRdb's copy holds only in-frame clones and misses some; the assay was immunoSEQ multiplex PCR. The repertoire consists of some 120,000 clones, with around four fifths occurring once and the leading ten covering approximately 0.93%. Study-level points and caveats: A later analysis showed HLA-associated TCR beta chains outstripping equally common others in clonal expansion. The investigators catalogued 150 or so TCR beta chains as cytomegalovirus-associated. Three chains linked to CMV were shown in vitro to be specific for CMV antigens.

The chain has TRBV10-3 and TRBJ1-6; D remains ambiguous. This clonotype was obtained from a human donor in good health. Material for sequencing was PBMCs. CDR3 DNA sequence: TGTGCCATCAGTGAGCGGGTCAGTACCAATTCACCCCTCCACTTT. It specifies CAISERVSTNSPLHF.